This is a list of T cell receptor beta chains from one sample in a study of T cells after yellow fever vaccination. TCRdb re-analysed the 5' RACE reads in MiXCR, keeping a single row per CDR3 protein. The sample includes some 250,000 distinct CDR3 sequences, 3.6% of them seen just once. The material was PBMCs, obtained 15 days after the yellow fever booster vaccination. The source is a young man who received the YFV17D yellow fever vaccine. Both conserved end residues are part of each CDR3. A D gene is named only where the DNA matches it firmly. The size entry is marked missing in some rows and otherwise reads once, few, many or a size class.

d_call | j_call | v_call | clone_size | cdr3_length | cdr3_aa | cdr3_nt
- | TRBJ1-5 | TRBV12-3/TRBV12-4 | many | 18 | CASSQKRSGIVSNQPQHF | TGTGCCAGCAGCCAGAAAAGATCGGGGATCGTGAGCAATCAGCCCCAGCATTTT
- | TRBJ1-2 | TRBV4-3 | - | 15 | CASSQDHRANYGYTF | TGCGCCAGCAGCCAAGACCACAGGGCTAACTATGGCTACACCTTC
- | TRBJ1-2 | TRBV12-3/TRBV12-4 | many | 13 | CASTPGINYGYTF | TGTGCCAGCACCCCGGGAATTAACTATGGCTACACCTTC
TRBD1 | TRBJ2-7 | TRBV6-5 | many | 13 | CASFGQGSYEQYF | TGTGCCAGCTTCGGACAGGGTTCGTACGAGCAGTACTTC
- | TRBJ1-2 | TRBV5-1 | many | 15 | CASSAQGRGNYGYTF | TGCGCCAGCAGCGCGCAGGGCCGAGGAAACTATGGCTACACCTTC
- | TRBJ2-3 | TRBV7-6 | many | 14 | CASSLGGHADTQYF | TGTGCCAGCAGCTTGGGGGGCCATGCAGATACGCAGTATTTT
- | TRBJ2-2 | TRBV9 | many | 15 | CASSVKQLARGELFF | TGTGCCAGCAGCGTAAAGCAATTGGCTCGGGGGGAGCTGTTTTTT
- | TRBJ1-1 | TRBV15 | many | 11 | CATSRGSEAFF | TGTGCCACCAGCAGAGGCTCTGAAGCTTTCTTT
- | TRBJ1-4 | TRBV5-1 | many | 14 | CASSFQGLNEKLFF | TGCGCCAGCAGCTTTCAGGGACTTAATGAAAAACTGTTTTTT
TRBD1 | TRBJ2-1 | TRBV5-4 | many | 21 | CASSLPMGDRVSFPSYNEQFF | TGTGCCAGCAGCTTGCCGATGGGGGACAGGGTTAGTTTTCCGTCCTACAATGAGCAGTTCTTC
TRBD1 | TRBJ1-5 | TRBV3-1 | many | 13 | CASSLRGRQPQHF | TGTGCCAGCAGCCTAAGGGGGCGTCAGCCCCAGCATTTT
- | TRBJ1-2 | TRBV6-5 | many | 17 | CASSYTYVGRVDYGYTF | TGTGCCAGCAGTTACACCTACGTCGGGCGGGTAGACTATGGCTACACCTTC
- | TRBJ1-1 | TRBV11-2 | many | 16 | CASSLYPREGSTEAFF | TGTGCCAGCAGCTTATATCCTAGGGAGGGTAGCACTGAAGCTTTCTTT
TRBD2 | TRBJ2-7 | TRBV7-2 | many | 15 | CASSPTSGGAYEQYF | TGTGCCAGCAGCCCGACTAGCGGGGGAGCCTACGAGCAGTACTTC
- | TRBJ2-3 | TRBV5-1 | many | 15 | CASSFSGNLVETQYF | TGCGCCAGCAGCTTCTCAGGGAACCTCGTAGAGACGCAGTATTTT
- | TRBJ2-3 | TRBV12-3/TRBV12-4 | many | 11 | CASSQGTTQYF | TGTGCCAGCAGCCAGGGAACTACGCAGTATTTT
TRBD2 | TRBJ2-1 | TRBV5-1 | many | 14 | CASSFSRGAVEQFF | TGCGCCAGCAGCTTTTCGCGGGGGGCTGTCGAGCAGTTCTTC
TRBD1 | TRBJ2-1 | TRBV6-4 | many | 18 | CASSDGPGTGGEKDEQFF | TGTGCCAGCAGTGACGGCCCCGGGACAGGGGGCGAAAAGGATGAGCAGTTCTTC
- | TRBJ2-5 | TRBV7-2 | many | 18 | CASSFPRGRGRHQETQYF | TGTGCCAGCAGCTTCCCGCGGGGCAGGGGCCGCCATCAAGAGACCCAGTACTTC
TRBD2 | TRBJ2-2 | TRBV12-3/TRBV12-4 | many | 15 | CASNPGGANTGELFF | TGTGCCAGCAATCCGGGGGGGGCGAACACCGGGGAGCTGTTTTTT
- | TRBJ1-1 | TRBV29-1 | many | 15 | CSVAFLATMNTEAFF | TGCAGCGTTGCTTTTCTGGCCACCATGAACACTGAAGCTTTCTTT
- | TRBJ1-1 | TRBV7-6 | many | 15 | CASSSPVGGDTEAFF | TGTGCCAGCAGCTCTCCGGTCGGGGGAGACACTGAAGCTTTCTTT
- | TRBJ1-2 | TRBV19 | many | 16 | CASRRDTISANYGYTF | TGTGCCAGTAGGAGAGACACGATATCTGCTAACTATGGCTACACCTTC
- | TRBJ1-1 | TRBV2 | many | 15 | CASSELGQGNTEAFF | TGTGCCAGCAGTGAATTGGGGCAGGGGAACACTGAAGCTTTCTTT
TRBD2 | TRBJ2-3 | TRBV29-1 | many | 13 | CSVVQRGEDTQYF | TGCAGCGTTGTCCAGCGGGGGGAAGATACGCAGTATTTT
- | TRBJ2-7 | TRBV10-3 | many | 13 | CAIGTGSSYEQYF | TGTGCCATCGGAACGGGGAGCTCCTACGAGCAGTACTTC
TRBD1 | TRBJ2-7 | TRBV12-3/TRBV12-4 | many | 13 | CASLWQGAIEQYF | TGTGCCAGCCTTTGGCAGGGGGCGATCGAGCAGTACTTC
- | TRBJ1-6 | TRBV7-2 | many | 17 | CASSLDLRGRDNSPLHF | TGTGCCAGCAGCTTAGATTTGAGGGGTAGGGATAATTCACCCCTCCACTTT
- | TRBJ1-4 | TRBV25-1 | many | 14 | CASSRGSTNEKLFF | TGTGCCAGCAGTAGGGGGTCAACTAATGAAAAACTGTTTTTT